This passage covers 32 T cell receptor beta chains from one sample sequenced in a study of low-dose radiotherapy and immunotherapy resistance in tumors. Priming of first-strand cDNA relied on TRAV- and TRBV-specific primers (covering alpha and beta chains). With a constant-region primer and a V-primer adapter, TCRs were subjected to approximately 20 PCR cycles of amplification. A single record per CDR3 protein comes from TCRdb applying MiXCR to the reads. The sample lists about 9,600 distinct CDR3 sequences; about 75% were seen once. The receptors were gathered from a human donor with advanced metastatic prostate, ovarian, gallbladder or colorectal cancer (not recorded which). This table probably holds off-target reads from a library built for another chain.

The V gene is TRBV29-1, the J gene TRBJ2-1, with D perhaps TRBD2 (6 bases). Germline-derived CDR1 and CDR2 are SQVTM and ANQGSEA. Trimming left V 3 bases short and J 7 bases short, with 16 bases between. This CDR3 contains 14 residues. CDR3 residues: CSVESRRARNEQFF. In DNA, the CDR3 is TGCAGCGTTGAGTCGAGGAGGGCCAGAAATGAGCAGTTCTTC.

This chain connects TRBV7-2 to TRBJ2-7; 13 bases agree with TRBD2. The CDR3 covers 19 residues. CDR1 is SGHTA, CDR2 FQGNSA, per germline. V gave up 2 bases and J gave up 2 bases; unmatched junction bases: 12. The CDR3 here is CASSLFVPGLAGQTYEQYF. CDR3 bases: TGTGCCAGCAGCTTATTCGTACCGGGACTAGCGGGACAAACCTACGAGCAGTACTTC.

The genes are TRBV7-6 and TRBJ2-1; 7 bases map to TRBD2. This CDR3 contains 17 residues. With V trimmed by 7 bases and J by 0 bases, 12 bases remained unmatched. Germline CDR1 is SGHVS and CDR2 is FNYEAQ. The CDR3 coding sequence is TGTGCCAGCACCCCCACGCGGGAGTTGAGCTCCTACAATGAGCAGTTCTTC. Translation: CASTPTRELSSYNEQFF.

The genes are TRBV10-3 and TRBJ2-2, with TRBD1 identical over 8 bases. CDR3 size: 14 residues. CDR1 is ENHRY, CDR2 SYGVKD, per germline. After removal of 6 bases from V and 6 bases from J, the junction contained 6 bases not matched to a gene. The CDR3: CAISGQGGSGELFF. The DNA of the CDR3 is TGTGCCATCAGCGGACAGGGCGGGTCCGGGGAGCTGTTTTTT.

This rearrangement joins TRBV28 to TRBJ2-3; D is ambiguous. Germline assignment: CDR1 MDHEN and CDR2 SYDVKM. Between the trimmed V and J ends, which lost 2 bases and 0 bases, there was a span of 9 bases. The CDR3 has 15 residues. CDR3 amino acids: CASSLTLTSTDTQYF. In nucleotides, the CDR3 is TGTGCCAGCAGTTTAACACTAACTAGCACAGATACGCAGTATTTT.

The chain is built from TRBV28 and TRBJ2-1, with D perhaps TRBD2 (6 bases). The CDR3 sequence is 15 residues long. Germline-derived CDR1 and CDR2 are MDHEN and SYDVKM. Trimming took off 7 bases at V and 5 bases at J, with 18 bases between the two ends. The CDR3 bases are TGTGCCAGCACCCAAAGTGGGGCGGGGAACAATGAGCAGTTCTTC. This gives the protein CASTQSGAGNNEQFF.

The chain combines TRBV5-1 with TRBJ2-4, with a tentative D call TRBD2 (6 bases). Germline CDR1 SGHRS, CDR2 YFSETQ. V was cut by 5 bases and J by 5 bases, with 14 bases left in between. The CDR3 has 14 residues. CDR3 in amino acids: CASSSGGPQNIQYF. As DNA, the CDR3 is TGCGCCAGCAGTTCTGGAGGGCCCCAAAACATTCAGTACTTC.

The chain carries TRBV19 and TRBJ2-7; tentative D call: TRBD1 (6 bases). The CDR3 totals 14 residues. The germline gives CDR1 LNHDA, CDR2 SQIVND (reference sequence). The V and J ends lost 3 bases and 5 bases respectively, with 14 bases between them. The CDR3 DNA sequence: TGTGCCAGTAGTATTGGTCAGGGGCGCCACGAGCAGTACTTC. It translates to CASSIGQGRHEQYF.

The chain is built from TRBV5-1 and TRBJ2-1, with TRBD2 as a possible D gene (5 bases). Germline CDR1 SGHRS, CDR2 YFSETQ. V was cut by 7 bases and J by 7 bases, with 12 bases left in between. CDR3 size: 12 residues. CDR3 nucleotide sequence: TGCGCCAGCTCGGACTCGGGGAATGAGCAGTTCTTC. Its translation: CASSDSGNEQFF.

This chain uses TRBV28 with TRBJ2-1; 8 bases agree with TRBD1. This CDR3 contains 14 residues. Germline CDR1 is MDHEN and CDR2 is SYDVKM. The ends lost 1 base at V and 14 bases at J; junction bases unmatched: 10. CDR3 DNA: TGTGCCAGCAGTTTATATCCCGGGACAGGAGGAGAGTTCTTC. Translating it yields CASSLYPGTGGEFF.

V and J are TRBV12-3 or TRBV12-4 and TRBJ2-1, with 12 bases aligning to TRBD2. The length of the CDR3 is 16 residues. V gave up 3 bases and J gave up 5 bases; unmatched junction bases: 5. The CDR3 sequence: CASSFRASGRDNEQFF. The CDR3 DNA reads TGTGCCAGCAGTTTTAGGGCTAGCGGGAGGGACAATGAGCAGTTCTTC.

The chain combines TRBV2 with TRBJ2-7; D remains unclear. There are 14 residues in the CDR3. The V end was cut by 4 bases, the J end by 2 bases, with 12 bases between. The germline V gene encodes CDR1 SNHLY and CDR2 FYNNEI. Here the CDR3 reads CASSVGQVTYEQYF. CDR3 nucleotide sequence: TGTGCCAGCAGTGTTGGGCAGGTCACCTACGAGCAGTACTTC.

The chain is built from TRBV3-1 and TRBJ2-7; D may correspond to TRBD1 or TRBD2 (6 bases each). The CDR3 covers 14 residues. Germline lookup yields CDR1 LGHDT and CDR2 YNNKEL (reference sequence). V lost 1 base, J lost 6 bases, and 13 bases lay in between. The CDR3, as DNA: TGTGCCAGCAGCCAAGTTGGGGGGCGAGGCGAGCAGTACTTC. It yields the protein CASSQVGGRGEQYF.

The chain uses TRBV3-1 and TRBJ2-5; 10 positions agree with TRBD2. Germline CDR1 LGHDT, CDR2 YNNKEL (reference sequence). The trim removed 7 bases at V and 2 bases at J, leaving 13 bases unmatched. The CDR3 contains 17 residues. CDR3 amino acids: CASTRISGRELQETQYF. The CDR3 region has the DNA TGTGCCAGCACCAGAATCAGCGGGAGGGAGCTACAAGAGACCCAGTACTTC.

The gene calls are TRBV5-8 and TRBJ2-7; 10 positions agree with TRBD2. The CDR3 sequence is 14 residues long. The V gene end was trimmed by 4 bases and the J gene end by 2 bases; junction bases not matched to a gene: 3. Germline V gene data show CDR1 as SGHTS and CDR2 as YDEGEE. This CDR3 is CASSLGLATYEQYF. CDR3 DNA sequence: TGTGCCAGCAGCCTGGGACTAGCGACCTACGAGCAGTACTTC.

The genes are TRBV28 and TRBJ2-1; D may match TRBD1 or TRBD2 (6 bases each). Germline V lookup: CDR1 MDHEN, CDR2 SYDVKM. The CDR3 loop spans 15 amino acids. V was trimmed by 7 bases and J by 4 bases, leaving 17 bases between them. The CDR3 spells CASNLGAGNYNEQFF. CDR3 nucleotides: TGTGCCAGCAATTTGGGGGCGGGAAATTACAATGAGCAGTTCTTC.

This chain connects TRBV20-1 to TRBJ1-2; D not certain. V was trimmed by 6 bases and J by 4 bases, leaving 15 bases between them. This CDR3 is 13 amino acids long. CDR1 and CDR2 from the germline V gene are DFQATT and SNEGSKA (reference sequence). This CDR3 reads CSAPLDGFYGYTF. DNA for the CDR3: TGCAGTGCCCCCCTGGATGGATTCTATGGCTACACCTTC.

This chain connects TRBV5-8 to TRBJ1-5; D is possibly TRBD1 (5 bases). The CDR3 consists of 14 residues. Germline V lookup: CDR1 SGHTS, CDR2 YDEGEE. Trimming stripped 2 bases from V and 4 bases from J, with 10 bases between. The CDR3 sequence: CASSFGAQNQPQHF. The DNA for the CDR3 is TGTGCCAGCAGCTTCGGGGCCCAGAATCAGCCCCAGCATTTT. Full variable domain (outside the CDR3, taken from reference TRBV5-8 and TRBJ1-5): EAGVTQSPTHLIKTRGQQATLRCSPISGHTSVYWYQQALGLGLQFLLWYDEGEERNRGNFPPRFSGRQFPNYSSELNVNALELEDSALYLCASSFGAQNQPQHFGDGTRLSIL.

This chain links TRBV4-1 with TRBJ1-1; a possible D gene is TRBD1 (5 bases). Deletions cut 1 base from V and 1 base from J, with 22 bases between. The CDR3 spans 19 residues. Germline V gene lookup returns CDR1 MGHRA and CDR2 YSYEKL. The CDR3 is CASSQVSSRAISRNTEAFF. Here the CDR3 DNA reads TGCGCCAGCAGCCAAGTATCGTCCAGGGCGATTTCCAGGAACACTGAAGCTTTCTTT.

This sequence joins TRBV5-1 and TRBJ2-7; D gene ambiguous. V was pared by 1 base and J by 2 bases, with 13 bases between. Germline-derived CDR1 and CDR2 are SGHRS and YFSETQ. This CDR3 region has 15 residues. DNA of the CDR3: TGCGCCAGCAGCTTGATGGGTAGGGCACCCTACGAGCAGTACTTC. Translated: CASSLMGRAPYEQYF. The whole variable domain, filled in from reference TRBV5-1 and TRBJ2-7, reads KAGVTQTPRYLIKTRGQQVTLSCSPISGHRSVSWYQQTPGQGLQFLFEYFSETQRNKGNFPGRFSGRQFSNSRSEMNVSTLELGDSALYLCASSLMGRAPYEQYFGPGTRLTVT.

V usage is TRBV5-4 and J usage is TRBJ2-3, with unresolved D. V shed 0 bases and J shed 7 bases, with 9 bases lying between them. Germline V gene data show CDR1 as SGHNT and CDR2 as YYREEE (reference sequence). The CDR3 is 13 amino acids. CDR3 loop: CASSLESSNTQYF. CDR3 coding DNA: TGTGCCAGCAGCTTGGAATCTTCAAATACGCAGTATTTT.

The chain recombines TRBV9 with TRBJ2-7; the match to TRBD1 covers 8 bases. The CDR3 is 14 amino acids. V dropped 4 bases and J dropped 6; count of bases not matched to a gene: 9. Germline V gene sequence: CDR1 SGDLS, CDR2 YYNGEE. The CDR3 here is CASSPGTGWGEQYF. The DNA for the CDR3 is TGTGCCAGCAGCCCGGGGACAGGTTGGGGCGAGCAGTACTTC.

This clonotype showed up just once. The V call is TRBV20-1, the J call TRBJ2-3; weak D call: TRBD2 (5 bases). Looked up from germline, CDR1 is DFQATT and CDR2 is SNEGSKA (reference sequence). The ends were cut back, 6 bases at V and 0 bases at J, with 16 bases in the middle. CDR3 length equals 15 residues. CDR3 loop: CSAPDWRLSTDTQYF. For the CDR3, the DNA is TGCAGTGCCCCGGACTGGCGCCTAAGCACAGATACGCAGTATTTT.

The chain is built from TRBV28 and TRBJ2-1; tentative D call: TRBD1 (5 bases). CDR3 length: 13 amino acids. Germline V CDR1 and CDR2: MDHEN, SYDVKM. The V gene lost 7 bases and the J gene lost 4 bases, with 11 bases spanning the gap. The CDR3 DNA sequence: TGTGCCAGCACCTTGACAGATTACAATGAGCAGTTCTTC. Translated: CASTLTDYNEQFF.

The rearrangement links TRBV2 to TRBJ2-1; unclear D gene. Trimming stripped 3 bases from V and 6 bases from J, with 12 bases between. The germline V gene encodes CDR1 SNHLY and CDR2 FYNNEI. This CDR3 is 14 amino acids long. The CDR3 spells CASSDWYSPNEQFF. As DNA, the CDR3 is TGTGCCAGCAGTGATTGGTATTCGCCCAATGAGCAGTTCTTC.

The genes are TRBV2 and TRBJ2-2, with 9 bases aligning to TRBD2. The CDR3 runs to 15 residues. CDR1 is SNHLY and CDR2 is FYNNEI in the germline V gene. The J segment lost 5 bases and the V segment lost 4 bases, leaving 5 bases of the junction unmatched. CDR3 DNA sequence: TGTGCCAGCAGTGTAAGCCTAGCGGGGACCGGGGAGCTGTTTTTT. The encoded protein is CASSVSLAGTGELFF.

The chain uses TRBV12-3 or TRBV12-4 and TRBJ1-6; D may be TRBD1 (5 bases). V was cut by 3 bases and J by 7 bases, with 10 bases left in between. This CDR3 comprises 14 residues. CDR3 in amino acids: CASSFDSYNSPLHF. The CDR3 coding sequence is TGTGCCAGCAGTTTTGACAGCTACAATTCACCCCTCCACTTT.

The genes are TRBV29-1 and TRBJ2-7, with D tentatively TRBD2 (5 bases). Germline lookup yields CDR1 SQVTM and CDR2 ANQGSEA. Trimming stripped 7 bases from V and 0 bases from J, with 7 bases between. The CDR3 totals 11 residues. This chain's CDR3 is CSARDSYEQYF. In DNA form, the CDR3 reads TGCAGCGCTCGGGACTCCTACGAGCAGTACTTC.

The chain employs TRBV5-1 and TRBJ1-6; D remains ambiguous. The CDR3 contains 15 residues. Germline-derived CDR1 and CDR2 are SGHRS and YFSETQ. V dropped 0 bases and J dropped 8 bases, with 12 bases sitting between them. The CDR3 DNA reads TGCGCCAGCAGCTTGGACAGTTCTGGGTATTCACCCCTCCACTTT. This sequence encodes CASSLDSSGYSPLHF.

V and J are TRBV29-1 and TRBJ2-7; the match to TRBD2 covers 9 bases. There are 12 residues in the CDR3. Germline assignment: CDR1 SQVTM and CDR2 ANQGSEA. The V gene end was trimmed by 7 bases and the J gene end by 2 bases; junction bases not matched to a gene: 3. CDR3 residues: CSASGEAYEQYF. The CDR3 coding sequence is TGCAGCGCTAGCGGGGAGGCCTACGAGCAGTACTTC.

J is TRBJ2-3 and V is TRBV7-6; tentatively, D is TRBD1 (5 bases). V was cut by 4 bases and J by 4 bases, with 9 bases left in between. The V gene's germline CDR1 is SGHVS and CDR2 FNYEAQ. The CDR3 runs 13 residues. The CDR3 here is CASSSRGPDTQYF. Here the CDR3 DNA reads TGTGCCAGCAGCTCAAGGGGCCCAGATACGCAGTATTTT.

CDR3 in amino acids: CASLGALSGELFF. In DNA form, the CDR3 reads TGTGCCAGCCTCGGGGCGCTAAGCGGGGAGCTGTTTTTT. The chain joins TRBV3-1 to TRBJ2-2; D tentatively reads TRBD1 or TRBD2 (5 bases each). Per germline, CDR1 LGHDT and CDR2 YNNKEL (reference sequence). CDR3 length: 13 amino acids. The germline V and J ends were trimmed by 8 bases and 7 bases, with 14 bases remaining between them.